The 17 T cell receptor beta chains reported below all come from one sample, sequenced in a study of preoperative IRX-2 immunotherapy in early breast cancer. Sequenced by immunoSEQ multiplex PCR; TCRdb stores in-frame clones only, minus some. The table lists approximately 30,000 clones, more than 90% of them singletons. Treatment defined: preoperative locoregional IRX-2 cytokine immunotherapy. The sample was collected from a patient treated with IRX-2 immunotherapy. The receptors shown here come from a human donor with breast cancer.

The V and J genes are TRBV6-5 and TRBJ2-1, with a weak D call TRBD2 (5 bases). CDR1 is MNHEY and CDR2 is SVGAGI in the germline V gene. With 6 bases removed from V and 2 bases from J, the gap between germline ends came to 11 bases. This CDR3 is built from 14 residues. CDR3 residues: CASSSGSTYNEQFF. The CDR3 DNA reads TGTGCCAGCAGCAGCGGTAGTACCTACAATGAGCAGTTCTTC.

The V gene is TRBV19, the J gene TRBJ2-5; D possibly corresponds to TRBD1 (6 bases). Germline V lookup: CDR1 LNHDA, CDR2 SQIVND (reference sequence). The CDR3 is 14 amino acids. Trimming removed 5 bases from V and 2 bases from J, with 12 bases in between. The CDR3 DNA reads TGTGCCAGTAGTCCCCGAGGGGGTCAAGAGACCCAGTACTTC. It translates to CASSPRGGQETQYF. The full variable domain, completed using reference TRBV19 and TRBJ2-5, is DGGITQSPKYLFRKEGQNVTLSCEQNLNHDAMYWYRQDPGQGLRLIYYSQIVNDFQKGDIAEGYSVSREKKESFPLTVTSAQKNPTAFYLCASSPRGGQETQYFGPGTRLLVL.

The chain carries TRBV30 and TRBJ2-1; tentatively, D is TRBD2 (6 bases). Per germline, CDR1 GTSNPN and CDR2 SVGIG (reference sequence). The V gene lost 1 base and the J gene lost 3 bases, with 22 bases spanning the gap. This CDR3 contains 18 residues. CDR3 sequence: CAWSGFGSPGLVYNEQFF. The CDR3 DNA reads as TGTGCCTGGAGTGGTTTCGGTTCCCCGGGACTGGTCTACAATGAGCAGTTCTTC.

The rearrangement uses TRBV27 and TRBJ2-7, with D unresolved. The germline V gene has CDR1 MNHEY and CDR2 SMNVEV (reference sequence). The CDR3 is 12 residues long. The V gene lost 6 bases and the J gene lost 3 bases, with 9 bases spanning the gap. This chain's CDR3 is CASSSTVYEQYF. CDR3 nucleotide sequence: TGTGCCAGCAGCTCAACAGTCTACGAGCAGTACTTC.

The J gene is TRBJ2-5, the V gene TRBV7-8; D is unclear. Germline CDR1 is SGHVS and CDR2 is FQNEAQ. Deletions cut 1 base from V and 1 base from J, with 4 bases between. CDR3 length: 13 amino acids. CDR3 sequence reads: CASSLGPQETQYF. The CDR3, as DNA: TGTGCCAGCAGCTTAGGACCCCAAGAGACCCAGTACTTC.

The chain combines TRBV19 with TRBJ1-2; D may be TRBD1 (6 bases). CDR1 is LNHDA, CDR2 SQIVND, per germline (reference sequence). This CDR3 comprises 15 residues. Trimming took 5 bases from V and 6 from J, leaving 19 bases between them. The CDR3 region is CASSRGYQGIHGYTF. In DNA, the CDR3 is TGTGCCAGTAGTCGCGGTTATCAGGGGATACATGGCTACACCTTC.

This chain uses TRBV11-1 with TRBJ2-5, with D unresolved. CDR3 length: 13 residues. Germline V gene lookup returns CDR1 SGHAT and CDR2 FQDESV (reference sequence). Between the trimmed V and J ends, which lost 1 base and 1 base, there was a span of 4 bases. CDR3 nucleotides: TGTGCCAGCAGCTTAGTCCCCCAAGAGACCCAGTACTTC. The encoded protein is CASSLVPQETQYF.

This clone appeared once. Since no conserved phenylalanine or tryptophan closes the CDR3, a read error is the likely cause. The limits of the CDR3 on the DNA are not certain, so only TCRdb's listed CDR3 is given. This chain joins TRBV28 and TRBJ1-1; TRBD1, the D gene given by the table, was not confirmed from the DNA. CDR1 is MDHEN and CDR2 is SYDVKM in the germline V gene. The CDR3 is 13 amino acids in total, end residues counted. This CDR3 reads CASSTPGDSLSPL.

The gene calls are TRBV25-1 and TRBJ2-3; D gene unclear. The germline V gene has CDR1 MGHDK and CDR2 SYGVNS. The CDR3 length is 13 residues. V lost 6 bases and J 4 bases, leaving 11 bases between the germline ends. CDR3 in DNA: TGTGCCAGCAGCCCCAATACGGCAGATACGCAGTATTTT. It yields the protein CASSPNTADTQYF.

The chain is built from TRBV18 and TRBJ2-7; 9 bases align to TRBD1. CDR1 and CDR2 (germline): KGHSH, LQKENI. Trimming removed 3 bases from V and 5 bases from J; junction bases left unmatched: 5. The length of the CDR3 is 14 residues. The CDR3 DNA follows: TGTGCCAGCTCACCGGGGACAGGGACCGACGAGCAGTACTTC. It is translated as CASSPGTGTDEQYF.

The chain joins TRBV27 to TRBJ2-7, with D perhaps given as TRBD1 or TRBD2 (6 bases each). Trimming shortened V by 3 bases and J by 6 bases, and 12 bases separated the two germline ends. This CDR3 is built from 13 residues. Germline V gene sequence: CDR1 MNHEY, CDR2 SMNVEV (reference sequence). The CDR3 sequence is CASSFGGPSEQYF. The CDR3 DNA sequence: TGTGCCAGCAGTTTCGGGGGCCCTTCCGAGCAGTACTTC.

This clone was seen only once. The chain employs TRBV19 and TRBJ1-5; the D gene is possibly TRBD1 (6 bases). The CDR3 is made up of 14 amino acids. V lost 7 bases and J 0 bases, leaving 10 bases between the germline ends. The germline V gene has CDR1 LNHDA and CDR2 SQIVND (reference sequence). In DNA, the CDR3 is TGTGCCAGTATCCTACAGGGTAGCAATCAGCCCCAGCATTTT. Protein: CASILQGSNQPQHF.

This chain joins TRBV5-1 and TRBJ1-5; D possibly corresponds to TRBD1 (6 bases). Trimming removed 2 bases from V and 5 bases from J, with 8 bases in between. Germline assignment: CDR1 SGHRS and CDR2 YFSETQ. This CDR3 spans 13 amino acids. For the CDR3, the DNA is TGCGCCAGCAGCTTCGAGGGGGATCAGCCCCAGCATTTT. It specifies CASSFEGDQPQHF. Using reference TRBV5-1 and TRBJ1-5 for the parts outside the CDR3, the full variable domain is KAGVTQTPRYLIKTRGQQVTLSCSPISGHRSVSWYQQTPGQGLQFLFEYFSETQRNKGNFPGRFSGRQFSNSRSEMNVSTLELGDSALYLCASSFEGDQPQHFGDGTRLSIL.

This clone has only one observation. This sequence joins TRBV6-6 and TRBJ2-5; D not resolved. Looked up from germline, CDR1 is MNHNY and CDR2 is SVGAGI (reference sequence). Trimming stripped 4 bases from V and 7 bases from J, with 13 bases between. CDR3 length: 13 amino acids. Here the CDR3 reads CASSFGGLATQYF. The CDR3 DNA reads TGTGCCAGCAGTTTCGGTGGGTTGGCGACCCAGTACTTC.

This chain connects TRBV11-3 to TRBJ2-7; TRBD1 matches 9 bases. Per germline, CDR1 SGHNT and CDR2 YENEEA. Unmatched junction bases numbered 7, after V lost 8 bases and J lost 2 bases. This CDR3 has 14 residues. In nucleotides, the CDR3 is TGTGCCAGCGCCGGGACAGGGATTCCCTACGAGCAGTACTTC. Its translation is CASAGTGIPYEQYF.

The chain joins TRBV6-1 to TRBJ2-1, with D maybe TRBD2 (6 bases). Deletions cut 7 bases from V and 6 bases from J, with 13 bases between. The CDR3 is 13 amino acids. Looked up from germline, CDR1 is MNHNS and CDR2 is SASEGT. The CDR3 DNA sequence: TGTGCCAGCAAGACTCCCGGGGGCAATGAGCAGTTCTTC. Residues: CASKTPGGNEQFF.

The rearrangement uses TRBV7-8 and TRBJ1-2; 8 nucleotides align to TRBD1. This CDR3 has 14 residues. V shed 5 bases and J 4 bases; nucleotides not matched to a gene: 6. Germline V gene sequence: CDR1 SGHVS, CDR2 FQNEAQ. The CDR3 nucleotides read TGTGCCAGCAGCCGGAGACAGGGGCTCTATGGCTACACCTTC. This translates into CASSRRQGLYGYTF.